The clone carrying this T cell receptor beta chain showed up just a few times. Its antigen is undetermined. The source of the sample is a study of vaccination and CD4 T cells after COVID-19. Overall study context: Cellular stimulation was performed using overlapping spike peptides derived from SARS-CoV-2, HCoV-NL63, HCoV-OC43 and HCoV-229E.

Treatment specified: approximately nine-day PBMC culture with coronavirus spike peptide pools or control peptides (ViraFEST assay). Sequenced with the Oncomine TCR Beta short-read assay was DNA taken from cultured CD4+ T cells. A single record per CDR3 protein comes from TCRdb applying MiXCR to the PCR reads. This sample has about 20,000 distinct CDR3 sequences, with about 56% found just once. Sequenced material: CD4+ T cells from blood, cultured in vitro. The receptor's source is a human donor who had recovered from COVID-19.

CDR3 in DNA: TGTGCCAGTACCCGGGACAGGGGAAGGAGCGATGAAAAACTGTTTTTT. It codes for CASTRDRGRSDEKLFF. This sequence joins TRBV19 and TRBJ1-4; 10 nucleotides line up with TRBD1. V lost 7 bases and J lost 6; bases outside the gene matches: 11. CDR1 is LNHDA, CDR2 SQIVND, per germline (reference sequence). CDR3 length equals 16 residues.